These T cell receptor beta chains were read from a single sample in a study of graft-versus-host responses after intestinal transplantation. The method was immunoSEQ multiplex PCR; TCRdb's version includes in-frame clones alone and lacks a portion of them. Counted here are nearly 30,000 clones, 65% to 80% occurring once; the ten biggest clones make up 2.5% to 3.5%. This material consisted of ileum tissue, taken 98 days after intestinal transplantation. These receptors were obtained from a human patient who received an intestinal transplant, so some T cells may come from the graft donor. The CDR3 runs from the conserved cysteine through the conserved F or W. Fields, in order: D gene, V gene, clone size, J gene, CDR3 protein, CDR3 DNA. The D gene is left open where the match is weak. Rows give clone size only sometimes, using once, few, many, or a class for an expanded clone.

NA,TRBV2,NA,TRBJ1-3,CASSVSLTSDSGNTIYF,TGTGCCAGCAGTGTTTCCCTAACGTCGGACTCTGGAAACACCATATATTTT
TRBD1,TRBV5-1,NA,TRBJ1-2,CASRNPGQGLDLGGYTF,TGCGCCAGCCGCAACCCGGGACAGGGCTTAGACCTTGGTGGCTACACCTTC
NA,TRBV27,NA,TRBJ1-5,CASSLSSNQPQHF,TGTGCCAGCAGCCTAAGTAGCAATCAGCCCCAGCATTTT
NA,TRBV27,NA,TRBJ2-7,CASSATTGPSEQYF,TGTGCCAGCAGTGCGACGACAGGCCCAAGCGAGCAGTACTTC
TRBD1,TRBV4-1,NA,TRBJ2-7,CASSQDTNRRTGVTYEQYF,TGCGCCAGCAGCCAAGATACGAATAGGAGGACAGGGGTTACCTACGAGCAGTACTTC
NA,TRBV18,NA,TRBJ2-2,CASSPPSSTGELFF,TGTGCCAGCTCACCACCATCGAGCACCGGGGAGCTGTTTTTT
TRBD2,TRBV9,NA,TRBJ2-1,CASSIPGDGGDPSDEQFF,TGTGCCAGCAGCATCCCGGGAGACGGGGGGGACCCCTCCGATGAGCAGTTCTTC
NA,TRBV5-1,once,TRBJ1-2,CASSLSRYGYTF,TGCGCCAGCAGCTTGTCACGCTATGGCTACACCTTC
NA,TRBV5-5,NA,TRBJ1-1,CASSLFAGNTEAFF,TGTGCCAGCAGCTTGTTTGCAGGGAACACTGAAGCTTTCTTT
TRBD1,TRBV13,medium-sized,TRBJ1-1,CASSITGEEAFF,TGTGCCAGCAGCATCACAGGGGAAGAAGCTTTCTTT
NA,TRBV19,few,TRBJ1-2,CASDGTTYGYTF,TGTGCCAGTGACGGAACGACCTATGGCTACACCTTC
TRBD1,TRBV5-1,NA,TRBJ1-2,CASSGRGGGYTF,TGCGCCAGCAGCGGCAGGGGGGGTGGCTACACCTTC
TRBD2,TRBV18,NA,TRBJ2-1,CASSPRTSGAAPNEQFF,TGTGCCAGCTCACCACGGACTAGCGGGGCGGCCCCCAATGAGCAGTTCTTC
NA,TRBV5-4,NA,TRBJ1-1,CASSLDGHPNTEAFF,TGTGCCAGCAGCTTGGACGGACACCCGAACACTGAAGCTTTCTTT
NA,TRBV29-1,NA,TRBJ1-2,CSVETGTHYGYTF,TGCAGCGTCGAGACCGGGACACACTATGGCTACACCTTC
NA,TRBV2,once,TRBJ1-2,CASRGRGSSFYGYTF,TGTGCCAGCAGGGGACGGGGGTCATCCTTCTATGGCTACACCTTC
NA,TRBV30,once,TRBJ1-1,CAWRERTEAFF,TGTGCCTGGAGGGAGCGGACTGAAGCTTTCTTT
NA,TRBV6-1,NA,TRBJ1-1,CASSGRTEAFF,TGTGCCAGCAGCGGACGGACTGAAGCTTTCTTT
NA,TRBV6-1,NA,TRBJ2-5,CASSEASGTGQETQYF,TGTGCCAGCAGTGAAGCATCCGGGACGGGGCAAGAGACCCAGTACTTC
TRBD1,TRBV28,NA,TRBJ1-1,CASGTGGTEAFF,TGTGCCAGCGGAACAGGGGGCACTGAAGCTTTCTTT
TRBD2,TRBV4-3,once,TRBJ2-7,CASSQALPGGSISYEQYF,TGCGCCAGCAGCCAAGCCCTACCCGGGGGGTCTATCTCCTACGAGCAGTACTTC
NA,TRBV28,NA,TRBJ2-1,CASSSEGRAGNEQFF,TGTGCCAGCAGTTCGGAGGGGCGGGCGGGCAATGAGCAGTTCTTC
NA,TRBV10-2,NA,TRBJ2-5,CASSVGGETQYF,TGCGCCAGCAGTGTGGGAGGAGAGACCCAGTACTTC
NA,TRBV7-3,medium-sized,TRBJ2-2,CASSLAGAPTGELFF,TGTGCCAGCAGCTTAGCGGGGGCCCCGACCGGGGAGCTGTTTTTT
NA,TRBV28,NA,TRBJ1-3,CASSLRIGQGGSDTIYF,TGTGCCAGCAGTTTAAGGATCGGGCAGGGTGGGTCGGACACCATATATTTT
TRBD2,TRBV7-6,NA,TRBJ2-3,CASSLTVSGSTDTQYF,TGTGCCAGCAGCTTAACGGTTAGCGGGAGCACAGATACGCAGTATTTT
NA,TRBV28,once,TRBJ2-2,CASKPGVGELFF,TGTGCCAGCAAACCCGGGGTTGGGGAGCTGTTTTTT
NA,TRBV28,NA,TRBJ1-2,CASSFVWSYGYTF,TGTGCCAGCAGTTTCGTCTGGAGCTATGGCTACACCTTC
TRBD1,TRBV7-9,NA,TRBJ1-4,CASSPTGGVTNEKLFF,TGTGCCAGCAGCCCTACAGGGGGAGTAACTAATGAAAAACTGTTTTTT
NA,TRBV5-1,NA,TRBJ2-1,CASSYSSPDYNEQFF,TGCGCCAGCAGCTATTCCTCTCCGGACTACAATGAGCAGTTCTTC
NA,TRBV28,NA,TRBJ2-7,CASGKGQYF,TGTGCCAGCGGAAAAGGGCAGTACTTC
NA,TRBV15,NA,TRBJ2-4,CATSREGLAKNIQYF,TGTGCCACCAGCAGGGAGGGTTTGGCCAAAAACATTCAGTACTTC
NA,TRBV4-1,NA,TRBJ1-2,CASSQDEQGIYGYTF,TGCGCCAGCAGCCAAGACGAACAGGGTATCTATGGCTACACCTTC
TRBD1,TRBV6-6,NA,TRBJ2-5,CANSPDRGRAETQYF,TGTGCCAACAGTCCGGACAGGGGGCGCGCTGAGACCCAGTACTTC
NA,TRBV30,NA,TRBJ2-6,CAWSLGYYSGANVLTF,TGTGCCTGGAGTCTCGGCTACTACTCTGGGGCCAACGTCCTGACTTTC
NA,TRBV13,NA,TRBJ1-2,CASSLISQGYTF,TGTGCCAGCAGCTTAATTAGTCAGGGCTACACCTTC
NA,TRBV9,few,TRBJ2-7,CASSVEAQRTREQYF,TGTGCCAGCAGCGTGGAGGCCCAGCGAACGCGGGAGCAGTACTTC
NA,TRBV5-4,NA,TRBJ2-5,CASSIEGGNQETQYF,TGTGCCAGCAGCATCGAGGGGGGGAACCAAGAGACCCAGTACTTC
TRBD2,TRBV5-1,NA,TRBJ2-3,CASSLGSSGGVDTQYF,TGCGCCAGCAGCTTGGGAAGTAGCGGGGGAGTGGATACGCAGTATTTT